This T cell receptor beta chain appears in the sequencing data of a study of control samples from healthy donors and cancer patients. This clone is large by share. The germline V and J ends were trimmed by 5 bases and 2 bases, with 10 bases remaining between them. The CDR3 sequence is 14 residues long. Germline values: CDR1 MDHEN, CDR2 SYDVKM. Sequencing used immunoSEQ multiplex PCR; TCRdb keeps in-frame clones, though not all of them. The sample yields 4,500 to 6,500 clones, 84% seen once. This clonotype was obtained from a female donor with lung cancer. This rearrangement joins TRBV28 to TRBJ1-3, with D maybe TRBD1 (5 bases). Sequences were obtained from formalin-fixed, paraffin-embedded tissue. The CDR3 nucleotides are TGTGCCAGCAGTAGGGACGGGGCTGGAAACACCATATATTTT. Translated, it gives CASSRDGAGNTIYF.